This is a list of T cell receptor beta chains from one sample in a study of cytomegalovirus exposure and HLA in healthy donors. Assay used: immunoSEQ multiplex PCR; TCRdb lists only in-frame clones, some missing. The data show about 160,000 clones, with around 80% seen just once and 1.3% to 1.5% held by the top ten. The sequenced sample was PBMCs. Receptors originate from a man between 18 and 29 years old in good health and CMV-seronegative. Both conserved end residues are part of each CDR3. A D gene is named only where the DNA matches it firmly. The listing skips clone size in some rows; elsewhere it reads once, few, many or a size class.

J: TRBJ2-5
D: TRBD2
V: TRBV5-8
size: once
CDR3: CASSLGTPGGEQYF
DNA: TGTGCCAGCAGCTTGGGGACTCCGGGGGGAGAGCAGTACTTC

J: TRBJ2-2
D: NA
V: TRBV4-3
size: NA
CDR3: CASSQALKRLNTGELFF
DNA: TGCGCCAGCAGCCAAGCCCTTAAGCGGCTGAACACCGGGGAGCTGTTTTTT

J: TRBJ2-1
D: NA
V: TRBV5-4
size: NA
CDR3: CASSLSGGLPYNEQFF
DNA: TGTGCCAGCAGCTTGTCAGGGGGACTTCCCTACAATGAGCAGTTCTTC

J: TRBJ1-1
D: NA
V: TRBV25-1
size: few
CDR3: CASSGEGTEAFF
DNA: TGTGCCAGCTCCGGGGAAGGCACTGAAGCTTTCTTT

J: TRBJ1-1
D: NA
V: TRBV27
size: NA
CDR3: CASSLSPGEAVMNTEAFF
DNA: TGTGCCAGCAGTTTATCCCCCGGGGAGGCGGTAATGAACACTGAAGCTTTCTTT

J: TRBJ2-5
D: NA
V: TRBV30
size: NA
CDR3: CAWSVLAEETQYF
DNA: TGTGCCTGGAGTGTACTAGCAGAGGAGACCCAGTACTTC

J: TRBJ1-2
D: TRBD1
V: TRBV14
size: NA
CDR3: CASSRDRLDYGYTF
DNA: TGTGCCAGCAGCCGGGACAGACTAGACTATGGCTACACCTTC

J: TRBJ2-7
D: TRBD2
V: TRBV27
size: NA
CDR3: CASSLGLAPYEQYF
DNA: TGTGCCAGCAGTTTGGGACTAGCCCCCTACGAGCAGTACTTC

J: TRBJ1-2
D: NA
V: TRBV19
size: NA
CDR3: CASSAGPRQGNYGYTF
DNA: TGTGCCAGTAGTGCCGGCCCGCGACAAGGAAACTATGGCTACACCTTC

J: TRBJ2-5
D: NA
V: TRBV2
size: NA
CDR3: CASRDLDQETQYF
DNA: TGTGCCAGCAGGGATCTAGACCAAGAGACCCAGTACTTC

J: TRBJ1-2
D: NA
V: TRBV10-3
size: NA
CDR3: CAISEGQNYGYTF
DNA: TGTGCCATCAGTGAAGGACAGAACTATGGCTACACCTTC

J: TRBJ2-1
D: TRBD1
V: TRBV29-1
size: NA
CDR3: CSVEREPGGHEQFF
DNA: TGCAGCGTTGAAAGAGAACCAGGGGGACATGAGCAGTTCTTC

J: TRBJ2-3
D: TRBD1
V: TRBV6-5
size: NA
CDR3: CASSPGQGSGDTQYF
DNA: TGTGCCAGCAGCCCGGGACAGGGAAGTGGAGATACGCAGTATTTT

J: TRBJ1-3
D: NA
V: TRBV18
size: NA
CDR3: CASNSGAGNTIYF
DNA: TGTGCCAGCAACTCCGGAGCCGGAAACACCATATATTTT

J: TRBJ1-2
D: NA
V: TRBV4-1
size: NA
CDR3: CASSPKEAYGYTF
DNA: TGCGCCAGCAGCCCCAAAGAGGCCTATGGCTACACCTTC

J: TRBJ2-5
D: NA
V: TRBV21-1
size: once
CDR3: CASRRRVLTGTSGIQETQYF
DNA: TGTGCCAGCAGAAGGAGAGTTCTTACCGGGACTAGCGGGATCCAAGAGACCCAGTACTTC

J: TRBJ2-7
D: TRBD1
V: TRBV27
size: NA
CDR3: CASSFLGQAYEQYF
DNA: TGTGCCAGCAGTTTTTTGGGACAGGCCTACGAGCAGTACTTC

J: TRBJ1-3
D: NA
V: TRBV6-1
size: NA
CDR3: CASSEGGFSGNTIYF
DNA: TGTGCCAGCAGTGAAGGAGGTTTCTCTGGAAACACCATATATTTT

J: TRBJ2-2
D: TRBD2
V: TRBV7-8
size: NA
CDR3: CASRVAGGTGELFF
DNA: TGTGCCAGCAGGGTAGCGGGAGGGACCGGGGAGCTGTTTTTT

J: TRBJ2-3
D: TRBD2
V: TRBV29-1
size: few
CDR3: CSVEEWGATSGRAGDTQYF
DNA: TGCAGCGTTGAAGAGTGGGGTGCGACTAGCGGGAGGGCCGGTGATACGCAGTATTTT

J: TRBJ2-7
D: NA
V: TRBV7-2
size: NA
CDR3: CASGDYEQYF
DNA: TGTGCCAGCGGGGACTACGAGCAGTACTTC

J: TRBJ2-2
D: TRBD2
V: TRBV5-5
size: NA
CDR3: CASSLYLAGGSAGELFF
DNA: TGTGCCAGCAGCTTGTATCTAGCGGGAGGGTCGGCCGGGGAGCTGTTTTTT

J: TRBJ2-1
D: NA
V: TRBV5-5
size: few
CDR3: CASSPIEPGDHEQFF
DNA: TGTGCCAGCAGCCCCATTGAGCCGGGGGACCATGAGCAGTTCTTC

J: TRBJ2-7
D: NA
V: TRBV5-6
size: NA
CDR3: CASSPDPAGMSYEQYF
DNA: TGTGCCAGCAGCCCCGACCCAGCAGGGATGTCCTACGAGCAGTACTTC

J: TRBJ2-5
D: TRBD1
V: TRBV6-1
size: NA
CDR3: CASSATGTLRETQYF
DNA: TGTGCCAGCAGTGCGACAGGGACCCTAAGGGAGACCCAGTACTTC

J: TRBJ1-2
D: NA
V: TRBV12-5
size: NA
CDR3: CASGLGSGYGYTF
DNA: TGTGCTAGTGGTTTAGGGAGCGGCTATGGCTACACCTTC

J: TRBJ2-2
D: NA
V: TRBV9
size: NA
CDR3: CASSGGGTGELFF
DNA: TGTGCCAGCAGCGGCGGCGGCACCGGGGAGCTGTTTTTT

J: TRBJ2-1
D: TRBD2
V: TRBV5-1
size: once
CDR3: CASSPGSGLGDEQFF
DNA: TGCGCCAGCAGCCCAGGTAGCGGACTAGGGGATGAGCAGTTCTTC

J: TRBJ2-1
D: NA
V: TRBV5-4
size: NA
CDR3: CASSAFGDFPRWFF
DNA: TGTGCCAGCAGCGCCTTCGGGGACTTTCCCCGGTGGTTCTTC

J: TRBJ2-3
D: TRBD1
V: TRBV6-4
size: NA
CDR3: CASSRTGVSDTQYF
DNA: TGTGCCAGCAGTAGGACAGGGGTTTCAGATACGCAGTATTTT

J: TRBJ2-7
D: NA
V: TRBV7-8
size: NA
CDR3: CASSSYRELKGEQYF
DNA: TGTGCCAGCAGCAGCTACAGGGAACTAAAGGGCGAGCAGTACTTC

J: TRBJ2-1
D: TRBD2
V: TRBV10-1
size: NA
CDR3: CASSDGTSRNEQFF
DNA: TGCGCCAGCAGTGACGGGACTAGCCGAAATGAGCAGTTCTTC

J: TRBJ2-1
D: TRBD2
V: TRBV19
size: NA
CDR3: CASSLSGRNDNEQFF
DNA: TGTGCCAGTAGTCTTAGCGGGAGGAACGACAATGAGCAGTTCTTC

J: TRBJ1-2
D: NA
V: TRBV27
size: NA
CDR3: CASSTGVNYGYTF
DNA: TGTGCCAGCAGTACGGGGGTGAACTATGGCTACACCTTC

J: TRBJ2-7
D: TRBD2
V: TRBV28
size: NA
CDR3: CASWGREGHYEQYF
DNA: TGTGCCAGTTGGGGGCGGGAGGGCCACTACGAGCAGTACTTC

J: TRBJ2-2
D: NA
V: TRBV6-5
size: once
CDR3: CASSEIRGGGELFF
DNA: TGTGCCAGCAGTGAAATTAGGGGGGGCGGGGAGCTGTTTTTT

J: TRBJ2-1
D: TRBD2
V: TRBV7-9
size: NA
CDR3: CSSTLAGGPYNEQFF
DNA: TGTTCCAGCACCCTAGCGGGAGGCCCATACAATGAGCAGTTCTTC

J: TRBJ2-1
D: TRBD2
V: TRBV5-6
size: few
CDR3: CASSLVTSGRTYNEQFF
DNA: TGTGCCAGCAGCTTGGTCACTAGCGGCCGAACCTACAATGAGCAGTTCTTC

J: TRBJ2-7
D: TRBD1
V: TRBV28
size: NA
CDR3: CASSSPQGLVDEQYF
DNA: TGTGCCAGCAGTTCCCCACAGGGGCTGGTCGACGAGCAGTACTTC

J: TRBJ2-5
D: NA
V: TRBV7-9
size: NA
CDR3: CSSSPSIGQLQETQYF
DNA: TGTTCCAGCAGCCCATCCATAGGACAGCTGCAAGAGACCCAGTACTTC

J: TRBJ2-3
D: TRBD2
V: TRBV5-1
size: NA
CDR3: CASSLGVAGGPTDTQYF
DNA: TGCGCCAGCAGCTTGGGTGTAGCGGGAGGGCCAACAGATACGCAGTATTTT

J: TRBJ1-4
D: NA
V: TRBV4-3
size: NA
CDR3: CASSQERQRLIGLFF
DNA: TGCGCCAGCAGCCAAGAAAGGCAGCGTTTGATTGGACTGTTTTTT

J: TRBJ2-7
D: TRBD2
V: TRBV10-3
size: NA
CDR3: CAIRGTSGNPYEQYF
DNA: TGTGCCATCAGGGGGACTAGCGGGAACCCCTACGAGCAGTACTTC

J: TRBJ1-1
D: NA
V: TRBV2
size: NA
CDR3: CASSESPGRVTEAFF
DNA: TGTGCCAGCAGTGAATCCCCCGGGCGGGTCACTGAAGCTTTCTTT

J: TRBJ2-7
D: TRBD1
V: TRBV7-2
size: NA
CDR3: CASSLASWDRAYEQYF
DNA: TGTGCTAGCAGCTTAGCTTCCTGGGACAGGGCCTACGAGCAGTACTTC

J: TRBJ2-6
D: TRBD2
V: TRBV4-3
size: NA
CDR3: CASSRSGNSGANVLTF
DNA: TGCGCCAGCAGCCGTAGCGGGAACTCTGGGGCCAACGTCCTGACTTTC

J: TRBJ1-1
D: NA
V: TRBV19
size: NA
CDR3: CASSKYWGREGTEAFF
DNA: TGTGCCAGTAGTAAATACTGGGGGAGGGAGGGCACTGAAGCTTTCTTT

J: TRBJ1-5
D: NA
V: TRBV28
size: NA
CDR3: CASSSGILRRPQHF
DNA: TGTGCCAGCAGTTCGGGTATACTACGTCGGCCCCAGCATTTT

J: TRBJ2-7
D: TRBD1
V: TRBV4-1
size: NA
CDR3: CASSQGTGGNEQYF
DNA: TGCGCCAGCAGCCAAGGGACAGGGGGCAACGAGCAGTACTTC

J: TRBJ2-5
D: TRBD1
V: TRBV7-2
size: few
CDR3: CASSGAQGASGTQYF
DNA: TGTGCCAGCAGTGGGGCACAGGGGGCTAGCGGGACCCAGTACTTC

J: TRBJ2-1
D: TRBD2
V: TRBV4-3
size: NA
CDR3: CASSPGLAGYNEQFF
DNA: TGCGCCAGCAGCCCGGGACTAGCGGGGTACAATGAGCAGTTCTTC

J: TRBJ2-3
D: TRBD2
V: TRBV19
size: NA
CDR3: CASRSSGVFTDTQYF
DNA: TGTGCCAGTAGATCTAGCGGGGTCTTCACAGATACGCAGTATTTT